The 13 T cell receptor beta chains in this list originate from one sample, sequenced in a study of blood T cell repertoires in COVID-19. TCRdb keeps only in-frame clones here, not all; method: immunoSEQ multiplex PCR. The sample has over 90,000 clones, around 87% seen once. Sequenced sample: peripheral blood. Source of these receptors: a human donor in a cohort sampled during active COVID-19.

The chain has TRBV7-3 and TRBJ2-1; perhaps TRBD2 as D (6 bases). V lost 3 bases, J lost 8 bases, and 14 bases lay in between. CDR1 and CDR2 (germline): SGHTA, FQGTGA. This CDR3 comprises 14 residues. The chain's CDR3 is CASSLTSLGDEQFF. The CDR3 DNA sequence: TGTGCCAGCAGCTTGACTAGTTTGGGGGATGAGCAGTTCTTC. The full variable domain, completed using reference TRBV7-3 and TRBJ2-1, is GAGVSQTPSNKVTEKGKYVELRCDPISGHTALYWYRQSLGQGPEFLIYFQGTGAADDSGLPNDRFFAVRPEGSVSTLKIQRTERGDSAVYLCASSLTSLGDEQFFGPGTRLTVL.

The gene calls are TRBV4-3 and TRBJ1-2; possible D gene TRBD1, 5 bases. The ends were cut back, 0 bases at V and 3 bases at J, with 17 bases in the middle. The germline gives CDR1 LGHNA, CDR2 YSLEER. There are 17 residues in the CDR3. The CDR3 coding sequence is TGCGCCAGCAGCCAAGACCCGCTCGGGGGGGGAGACTATGGCTACACCTTC. Its translation is CASSQDPLGGGDYGYTF.

The chain couples TRBV7-7 to TRBJ2-2; 7 bases align to TRBD1. V gave up 1 base and J gave up 5 bases; unmatched junction bases: 7. Germline CDR1 is SSHAT and CDR2 is FNYEAQ (reference sequence). The CDR3 sequence is 16 residues long. CDR3 nucleotide sequence: TGTGCCAGCAGCTTAGTGGGGACAGCCCAAACCGGGGAGCTGTTTTTT. This sequence encodes CASSLVGTAQTGELFF.

This sequence joins TRBV5-6 and TRBJ1-4, with a possible D match to TRBD1 (5 bases). Trimming cost V 4 bases and J 0 bases, with 10 bases left between them. The CDR3 has 15 residues. Germline lookup yields CDR1 SGHDT and CDR2 YYEEEE. The CDR3 loop is CASSHQGSTNEKLFF. DNA for the CDR3: TGTGCCAGCAGCCATCAGGGATCAACTAATGAAAAACTGTTTTTT.

CDR3: CASSLGQGDGYTF. DNA for the CDR3: TGTGCCAGCAGCTTGGGACAGGGGGATGGCTACACCTTC. The chain combines TRBV7-9 with TRBJ1-2; 11 positions match TRBD1. The CDR3 spans 13 residues. In germline, CDR1 is SEHNR, CDR2 FQNEAQ (reference sequence). J gave up 6 bases and V 3 bases, and 0 bases lay outside the gene matches. The full variable domain, its missing parts supplied by reference TRBV7-9 and TRBJ1-2, is DTGVSQNPRHKITKRGQNVTFRCDPISEHNRLYWYRQTLGQGPEFLTYFQNEAQLEKSRLLSDRFSAERPKGSFSTLEIQRTEQGDSAMYLCASSLGQGDGYTFGSGTRLTVV.

The CDR3 loop is CASSDGEAKNIQYF. The CDR3 bases are TGTGCCAGCAGTGACGGGGAAGCCAAAAACATTCAGTACTTC. This chain links TRBV6-1 with TRBJ2-4, with D tentatively TRBD2 (5 bases). The V gene's germline CDR1 is MNHNS and CDR2 SASEGT. This CDR3 is built from 14 residues. The V and J ends lost 3 bases and 0 bases respectively, with 6 bases between them.

This chain links TRBV9 with TRBJ1-4, with TRBD1 matching over 8 bases. The CDR3 length is 21 residues. With 0 bases clipped from V and 4 bases from J, the junction kept 20 bases outside the gene matches. The V gene's germline CDR1 is SGDLS and CDR2 YYNGEE. CDR3 loop: CASSVAPMGYWQGAGNEKLFF. CDR3 coding DNA: TGTGCCAGCAGCGTAGCTCCGATGGGGTATTGGCAGGGGGCAGGTAATGAAAAACTGTTTTTT.

J is TRBJ2-7 and V is TRBV13; 11 bases match TRBD1. The CDR3 has 15 amino acids. Looked up from germline, CDR1 is PRHDT and CDR2 is FYEKMQ (reference sequence). V shed 6 bases and J 7 bases; nucleotides not matched to a gene: 11. CDR3 amino acids: CASRSGQGAPWEQYF. The CDR3 DNA sequence: TGTGCCAGCAGAAGCGGACAGGGGGCGCCTTGGGAGCAGTACTTC.

V is TRBV11-2 and J is TRBJ2-2, with D tentatively TRBD2 (5 bases). Germline V lookup: CDR1 SGHAT, CDR2 FQNNGV. Trimming removed 2 bases at V and 3 bases at J, with 10 bases between. The CDR3 has 15 residues. The CDR3 region is CASSLSSGYTGELFF. In nucleotides, the CDR3 is TGTGCCAGCAGCTTAAGTTCGGGATACACCGGGGAGCTGTTTTTT. The full variable domain, its missing parts supplied by reference TRBV11-2 and TRBJ2-2, is EAGVAQSPRYKIIEKRQSVAFWCNPISGHATLYWYQQILGQGPKLLIQFQNNGVVDDSQLPKDRFSAERLKGVDSTLKIQPAKLEDSAVYLCASSLSSGYTGELFFGEGSRLTVL.

In this sample, this clone turned up once. In DNA, the CDR3 is TGTGCCAGCAGTTTAACTAGGGGACAGGGGCGAGCTTTCTTT. Protein product: CASSLTRGQGRAFF. This rearrangement joins TRBV27 to TRBJ1-1; TRBD1 matches 10 bases. V was clipped by 2 bases and J by 10 bases; unmatched bases: 7. CDR3 size: 14 residues. Germline assignment: CDR1 MNHEY and CDR2 SMNVEV (reference sequence).

The chain joins TRBV9 to TRBJ2-2; D is possibly TRBD2 (6 bases). Germline-derived CDR1 and CDR2 are SGDLS and YYNGEE. This CDR3 contains 15 residues. The V gene lost 0 bases and the J gene lost 1 base, with 7 bases spanning the gap. The CDR3 coding sequence is TGTGCCAGCAGCGTAGGCGGGGTGAACACCGGGGAGCTGTTTTTT. This translates into CASSVGGVNTGELFF. Full variable domain (outside the CDR3, taken from reference TRBV9 and TRBJ2-2): DSGVTQTPKHLITATGQRVTLRCSPRSGDLSVYWYQQSLDQGLQFLIQYYNGEERAKGNILERFSAQQFPDLHSELNLSSLELGDSALYFCASSVGGVNTGELFFGEGSRLTVL.

The rearrangement uses TRBV7-6 and TRBJ1-1; D remains unclear. This CDR3 has 14 residues. V was clipped by 4 bases and J by 4 bases, with 13 bases between them. Germline CDR1 is SGHVS and CDR2 is FNYEAQ. The CDR3: CASSSGAGSTEAFF. The CDR3 DNA is TGTGCCAGCAGCTCCGGCGCAGGTAGCACTGAAGCTTTCTTT.

The chain links TRBV28 to TRBJ1-4; a possible D gene is TRBD1 (5 bases). Germline V lookup: CDR1 MDHEN, CDR2 SYDVKM. CDR3 length equals 14 residues. Trimming removed 7 bases from V and 11 bases from J, with 20 bases in between. The CDR3 region is CASTPGLSRGKLFF. The CDR3 DNA sequence: TGTGCCAGCACCCCGGGGCTCTCCCGGGGGAAACTGTTTTTT.